The following is a T cell receptor beta chain sequence with its context. Its antigen is unknown. Germline loops: CDR1 LGHNA, CDR2 YSLEER. V lost 0 bases and J lost 0, with 15 bases in between. The CDR3 has 18 residues. The source of the sample is a study of cytomegalovirus exposure and HLA in healthy donors. In the study overall: A previous analysis identified approximately 120 million unique TCR beta sequences derived from some 200 million T cells.

Participants comprised healthy donors of bone marrow. Points from the study as a whole: The study designated over 150 TCR beta chains cytomegalovirus-associated. Some V segments, TRBV6-2 and TRBV6-3 among them, were indistinguishable and were therefore excluded.

60 Vbeta and 13 Jbeta primers were used in PCR. Profiling relied on immunoSEQ multiplex PCR, and the TCRdb table lists in-frame clones only, not all of them. Counted here are roughly 190,000 clones, over 80% occurring once; the ten biggest clones make up 1.3%. This sequence originates from a man aged 25-40 years in good health and CMV-seronegative. What was sequenced was PBMCs. The V and J genes are TRBV4-3 and TRBJ1-5; no reliable D call. CDR3 bases: TGCGCCAGCAGCCAAGATCTACGAGGCATTAATAGCAATCAGCCCCAGCATTTT. Its translation is CASSQDLRGINSNQPQHF.